The present T cell receptor beta chain was sequenced within a study of blood T cells in healthy people across ages. V gave up 4 bases and J gave up 5 bases, with 17 bases separating them. This CDR3 contains 16 residues. Germline CDR1 MNHEY, CDR2 SVGAGI. A second PCR, run for about 6 to 11 cycles, used a sample-barcoded 5' primer plus a J-beta primer mix. MiXCR, applied by TCRdb to the 5' RACE reads, yields one record per CDR3 protein. There are 700,000 to 900,000 distinct CDR3 sequences in the sample; 20% to 30% occur only once, and about 2.9% lies in the top ten. This sample also belongs to another study, concerning T cells of mothers and their children.

The material sequenced was blood. This chain uses TRBV6-5 with TRBJ1-4; tentatively, D is TRBD1 (6 bases). This TCR was sampled from a boy younger than 18 in good health. In DNA, the CDR3 is TGTGCCAGCAGTTCGACGAGGGGGAGTCTCAATGAAAAACTGTTTTTT. Translated: CASSSTRGSLNEKLFF.